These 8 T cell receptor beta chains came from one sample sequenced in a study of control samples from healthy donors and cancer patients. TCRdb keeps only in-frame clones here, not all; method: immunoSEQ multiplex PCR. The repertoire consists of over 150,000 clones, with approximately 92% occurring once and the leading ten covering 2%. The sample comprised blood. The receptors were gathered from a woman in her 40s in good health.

The CDR3 DNA is TGTGCCAGCCAGTACAGCAGAGAGACCCAGTACTTC. This translates into CASQYSRETQYF. This chain uses TRBV6-5 with TRBJ2-5; D uncertain. The length of the CDR3 is 12 residues. The germline gives CDR1 MNHEY, CDR2 SVGAGI. V gave up 8 bases and J gave up 4 bases, with 11 bases separating them.

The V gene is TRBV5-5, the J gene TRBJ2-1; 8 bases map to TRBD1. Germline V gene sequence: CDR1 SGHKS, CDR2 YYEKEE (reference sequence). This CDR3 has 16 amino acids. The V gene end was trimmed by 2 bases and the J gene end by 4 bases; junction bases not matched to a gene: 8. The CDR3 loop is CASSLSGTGSYNEQFF. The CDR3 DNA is TGTGCCAGCAGCTTATCCGGGACAGGAAGTTACAATGAGCAGTTCTTC.

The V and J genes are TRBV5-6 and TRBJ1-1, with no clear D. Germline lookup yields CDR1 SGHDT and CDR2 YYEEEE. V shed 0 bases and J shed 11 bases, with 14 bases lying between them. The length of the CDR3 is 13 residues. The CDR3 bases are TGTGCCAGCAGCTTGGTTCTGGAAGGAGAGGCTTTCTTT. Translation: CASSLVLEGEAFF.

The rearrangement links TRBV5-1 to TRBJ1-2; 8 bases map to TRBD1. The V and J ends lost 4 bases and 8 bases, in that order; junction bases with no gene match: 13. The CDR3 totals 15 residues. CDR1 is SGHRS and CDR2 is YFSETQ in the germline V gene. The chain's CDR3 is CASSPRTGSSRGYTF. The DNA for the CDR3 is TGCGCCAGCAGCCCCAGGACAGGGTCAAGCCGCGGCTACACCTTC. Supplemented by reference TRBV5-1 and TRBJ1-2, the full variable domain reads KAGVTQTPRYLIKTRGQQVTLSCSPISGHRSVSWYQQTPGQGLQFLFEYFSETQRNKGNFPGRFSGRQFSNSRSEMNVSTLELGDSALYLCASSPRTGSSRGYTFGSGTRLTVV.

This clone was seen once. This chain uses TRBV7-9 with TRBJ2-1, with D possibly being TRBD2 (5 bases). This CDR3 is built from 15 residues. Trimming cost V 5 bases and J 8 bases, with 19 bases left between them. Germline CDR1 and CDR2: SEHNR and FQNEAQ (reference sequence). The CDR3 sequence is CASSPPGGQEDEQFF. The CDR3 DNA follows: TGTGCCAGCAGCCCCCCCGGCGGGCAGGAGGATGAGCAGTTCTTC.

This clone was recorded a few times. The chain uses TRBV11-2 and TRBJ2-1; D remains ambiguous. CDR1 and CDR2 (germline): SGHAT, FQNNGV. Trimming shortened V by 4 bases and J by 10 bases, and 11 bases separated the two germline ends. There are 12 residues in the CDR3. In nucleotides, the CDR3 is TGTGCCAGCAGCTCTCAAGCCGGGGAGCAGTTCTTC. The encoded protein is CASSSQAGEQFF.

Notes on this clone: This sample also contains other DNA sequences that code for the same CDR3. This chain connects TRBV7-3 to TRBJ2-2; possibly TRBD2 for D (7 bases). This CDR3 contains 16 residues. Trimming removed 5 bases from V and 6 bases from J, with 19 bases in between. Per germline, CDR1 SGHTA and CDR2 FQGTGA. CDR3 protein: CASSLQGGGGPGELFF. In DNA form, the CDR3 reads TGTGCCAGCAGCCTACAGGGAGGGGGGGGACCCGGGGAGCTGTTTTTT. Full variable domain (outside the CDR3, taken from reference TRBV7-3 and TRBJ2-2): GAGVSQTPSNKVTEKGKYVELRCDPISGHTALYWYRQSLGQGPEFLIYFQGTGAADDSGLPNDRFFAVRPEGSVSTLKIQRTERGDSAVYLCASSLQGGGGPGELFFGEGSRLTVL.

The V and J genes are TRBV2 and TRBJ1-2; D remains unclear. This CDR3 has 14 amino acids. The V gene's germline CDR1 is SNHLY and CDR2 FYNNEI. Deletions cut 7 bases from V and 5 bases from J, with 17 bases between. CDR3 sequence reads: CASTEREGGYGYTF. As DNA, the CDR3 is TGTGCCAGCACCGAACGGGAGGGCGGATATGGCTACACCTTC.